This is a list of T cell receptor beta chains from one sample in a study of T cell responses to AZD1222 COVID-19 vaccine. Method: immunoSEQ multiplex PCR; TCRdb's copy keeps in-frame clones and lacks some. This repertoire shows some 120,000 clones, 80% to 90% found once; its top ten account for 3% to 4%. Sequencing used peripheral blood, obtained on day 0 of MenACWY control vaccination. The source of these receptors is an adult in good health. CDR3s include the opening cysteine and the closing phenylalanine or tryptophan. The order of the fields is V gene, D gene, CDR3 protein. D genes are given only for firm matches.

v_call: TRBV2
d_call: NA
cdr3_aa: CASSEAVSVNTEAFF

v_call: TRBV27
d_call: NA
cdr3_aa: CASSFRVKPDTEAFF

v_call: TRBV19
d_call: TRBD2
cdr3_aa: CASRDQYSGDSYEQYF

v_call: TRBV2
d_call: NA
cdr3_aa: CASRWGQYYGYTF

v_call: TRBV5-1
d_call: NA
cdr3_aa: CASSLAGAGRSYSGNTIYF

v_call: TRBV3-1/TRBV3-2
d_call: TRBD2
cdr3_aa: CASSQGPPGGETDTQYF

v_call: TRBV5-4
d_call: NA
cdr3_aa: CASSTGGLAKNIQYF

v_call: TRBV19
d_call: NA
cdr3_aa: CASSIEGRQWGSNQPQHF

v_call: TRBV19
d_call: NA
cdr3_aa: CASSISLFAGDEKLFF

v_call: TRBV7-2
d_call: TRBD1
cdr3_aa: CASTPDRVGTEAFF

v_call: TRBV28
d_call: TRBD2
cdr3_aa: CASSFGLADTQYF

v_call: TRBV7-9
d_call: TRBD1
cdr3_aa: CASSPGQGANQPQHF

v_call: TRBV7-2
d_call: NA
cdr3_aa: CASSLNIGTEAFF

v_call: TRBV1
d_call: NA
cdr3_aa: CTSSQDQRKRSSYNEQFF

v_call: TRBV6-5
d_call: TRBD1
cdr3_aa: CASSPSQGAGELFF

v_call: TRBV4-1
d_call: NA
cdr3_aa: CASSRSLDRKETQYF

v_call: TRBV15
d_call: TRBD1
cdr3_aa: CATSSGQGEETQYF

v_call: TRBV6-6
d_call: TRBD1
cdr3_aa: CASGTGATEAFF

v_call: TRBV5-1
d_call: TRBD2
cdr3_aa: CASREGGGAKNIQYF

v_call: TRBV18
d_call: TRBD1
cdr3_aa: CASSPGTGASNEQFF

v_call: TRBV3-1/TRBV3-2
d_call: TRBD1
cdr3_aa: CASSDPGTGVEKLFF

v_call: TRBV7-2
d_call: NA
cdr3_aa: CASSLEALPPTDTQYF

v_call: TRBV21-1
d_call: NA
cdr3_aa: CASNLGGGGQPQHF

v_call: TRBV18
d_call: NA
cdr3_aa: CASSPRVGETQYF

v_call: TRBV11-2
d_call: NA
cdr3_aa: CASSFAGNTIYF

v_call: TRBV5-1
d_call: NA
cdr3_aa: CASSLIPPSNEQFF

v_call: TRBV3-1/TRBV3-2
d_call: TRBD1
cdr3_aa: CASSRQGANSPLHF

v_call: TRBV6-2/TRBV6-3
d_call: TRBD1
cdr3_aa: CASSGVGTANTGELFF